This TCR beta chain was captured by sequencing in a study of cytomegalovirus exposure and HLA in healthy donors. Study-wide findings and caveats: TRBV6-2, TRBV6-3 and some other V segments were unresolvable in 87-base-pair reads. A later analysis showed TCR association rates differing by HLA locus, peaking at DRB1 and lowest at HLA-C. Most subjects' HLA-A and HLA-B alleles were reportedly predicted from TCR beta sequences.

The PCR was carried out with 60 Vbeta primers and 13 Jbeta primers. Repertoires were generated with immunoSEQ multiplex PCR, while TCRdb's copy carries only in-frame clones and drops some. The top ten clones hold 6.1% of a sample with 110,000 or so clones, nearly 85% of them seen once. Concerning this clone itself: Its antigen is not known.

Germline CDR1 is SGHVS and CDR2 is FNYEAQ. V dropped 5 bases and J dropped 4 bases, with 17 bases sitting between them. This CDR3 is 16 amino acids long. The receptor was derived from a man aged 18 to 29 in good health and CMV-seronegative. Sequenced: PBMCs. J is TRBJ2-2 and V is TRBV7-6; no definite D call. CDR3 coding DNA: TGTGCCAGCAGCCGCCGGGTCTCCGAAACCACCGGGGAGCTGTTTTTT. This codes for CASSRRVSETTGELFF.